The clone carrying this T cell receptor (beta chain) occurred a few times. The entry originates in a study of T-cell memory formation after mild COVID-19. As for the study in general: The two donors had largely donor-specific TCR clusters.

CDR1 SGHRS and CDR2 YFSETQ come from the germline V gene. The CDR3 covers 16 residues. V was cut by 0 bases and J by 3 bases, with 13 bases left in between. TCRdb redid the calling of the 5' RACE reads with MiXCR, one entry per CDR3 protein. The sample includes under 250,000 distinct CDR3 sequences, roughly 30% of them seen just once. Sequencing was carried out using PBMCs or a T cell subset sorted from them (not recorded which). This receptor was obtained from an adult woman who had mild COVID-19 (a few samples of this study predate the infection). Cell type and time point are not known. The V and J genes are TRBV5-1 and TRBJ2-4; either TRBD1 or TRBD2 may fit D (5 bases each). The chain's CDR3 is CASSLEGRLFKNIQYF. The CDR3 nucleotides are TGCGCCAGCAGCTTGGAGGGACGCCTCTTCAAAAACATTCAGTACTTC.